Reported below is one T cell receptor (beta chain). Distinct nucleotide sequences in the sample also encode this CDR3. This sample was taken from a study of CD8+ T cells in alopecia areata. Reverse transcription of extracted RNA yielded cDNA, which provided the sequencing template. The method was immunoSEQ multiplex PCR; TCRdb's version includes in-frame clones alone and lacks a portion of them. This table has under 150,000 clones, approximately 60% appearing once. The CDR3 covers 12 residues. Trimming stripped 3 bases from V and 5 bases from J, with 4 bases between. The germline V gene has CDR1 MDHEN and CDR2 SYDVKM.

The chain uses TRBV28 and TRBJ2-2; no firm D call. Sequencing used CD8+ T cells sorted from blood. This receptor was taken from a human donor in good health. The CDR3 is CASSFGTGELFF. CDR3 DNA sequence: TGTGCCAGCAGTTTCGGGACCGGGGAGCTGTTTTTT.